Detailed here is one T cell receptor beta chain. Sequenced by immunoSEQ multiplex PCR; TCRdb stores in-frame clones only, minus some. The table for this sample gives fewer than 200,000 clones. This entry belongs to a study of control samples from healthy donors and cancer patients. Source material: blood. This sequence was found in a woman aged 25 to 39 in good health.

The CDR3 region has the DNA TGTGCCAGCAGCTTAATGGTCGCCGGAACCTACGAGCAGTACTTC. Translation gives CASSLMVAGTYEQYF. The V gene is TRBV11-2, the J gene TRBJ2-7; no reliable D call. The CDR3 sequence is 15 residues long. Germline loops: CDR1 SGHAT, CDR2 FQNNGV. V shed 2 bases and J shed 2 bases, with 13 bases lying between them.